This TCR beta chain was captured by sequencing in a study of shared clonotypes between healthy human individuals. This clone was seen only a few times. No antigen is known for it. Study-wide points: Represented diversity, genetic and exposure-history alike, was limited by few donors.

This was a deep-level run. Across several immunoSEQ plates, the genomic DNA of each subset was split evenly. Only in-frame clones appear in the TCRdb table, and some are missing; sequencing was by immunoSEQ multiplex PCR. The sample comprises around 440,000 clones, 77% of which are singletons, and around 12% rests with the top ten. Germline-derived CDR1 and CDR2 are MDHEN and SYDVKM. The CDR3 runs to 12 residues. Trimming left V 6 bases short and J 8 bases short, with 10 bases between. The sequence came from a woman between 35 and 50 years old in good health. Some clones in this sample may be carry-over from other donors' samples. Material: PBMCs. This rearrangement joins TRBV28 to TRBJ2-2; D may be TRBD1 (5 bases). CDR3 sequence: CASRYRTGELFF. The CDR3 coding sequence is TGTGCCAGCAGATACAGGACGGGGGAGCTGTTTTTT.